This TCR beta chain came from a study of T-cell reconstitution after alpha-beta-depleted transplantation in children. The authors prepared the TCRbeta library with unique molecular identifiers. Each CDR3 protein gets one entry after TCRdb re-called the PCR reads with MiXCR. The table records some 520,000 distinct CDR3 sequences, about 33% of them present only once. The ends lost 2 bases at V and 4 bases at J; junction bases unmatched: 4. In germline, CDR1 is SGDLS, CDR2 YYNGEE. The CDR3 extends over 15 amino acids. This clonotype came up once. Sequencing used PBMCs from the stem cell graft donor, obtained from the stem cell graft. V and J are TRBV9 and TRBJ2-2; 8 bases map to TRBD2. This clonotype was sampled from a human donor who donated a stem cell graft to a child with aplastic anemia. CDR3 DNA: TGTGCCAGCAGCGTCCAGCGGGAGAGCACCGGGGAGCTGTTTTTT. The encoded protein is CASSVQRESTGELFF.